The 18 T cell receptor beta chains below all came from one sample that was sequenced in a study of cytomegalovirus exposure and HLA in healthy donors. Primers for the PCR totalled 60 Vbeta and 13 Jbeta. Sequencing used immunoSEQ multiplex PCR; TCRdb keeps in-frame clones, though not all of them. The top ten hold 1.4% of the sample, which has 150,000 to 200,000 clones, 77% seen once. The sequencing input was PBMCs. The receptor source for this set is a woman in her twenties or thirties in good health and CMV-seropositive.

The CDR3 coding sequence is TGTGCCAGCAGCTTTGCCAGAGACGCACAGGGCACCTACGAGCAGTACTTC. This gives the protein CASSFARDAQGTYEQYF. This chain links TRBV7-6 with TRBJ2-7, with D possibly matching TRBD1 (6 bases). From germline, CDR1 is SGHVS and CDR2 FNYEAQ. Trimming took 3 bases from V and 2 from J, leaving 20 bases between them. This CDR3 is 17 amino acids long.

The chain couples TRBV7-9 to TRBJ1-5; D is perhaps TRBD1 (6 bases). V lost 5 bases to trimming and J lost 5 bases, with 19 bases between them. The CDR3 length is 16 residues. The germline gives CDR1 SEHNR, CDR2 FQNEAQ (reference sequence). The CDR3 spells CASSHRESPSDQPQHF. The CDR3 DNA reads TGTGCCAGCAGCCACAGGGAGTCCCCGTCGGATCAGCCCCAGCATTTT. Filled out from reference TRBV7-9 and TRBJ1-5, the complete variable domain reads DTGVSQNPRHKITKRGQNVTFRCDPISEHNRLYWYRQTLGQGPEFLTYFQNEAQLEKSRLLSDRFSAERPKGSFSTLEIQRTEQGDSAMYLCASSHRESPSDQPQHFGDGTRLSIL.

This rearrangement joins TRBV6-5 to TRBJ1-1, with 9 bases that match TRBD1. This CDR3 region has 14 residues. V was pared by 5 bases and J by 5 bases, with 6 bases of the junction left unmatched. CDR1 and CDR2 from the germline V gene are MNHEY and SVGAGI. DNA for the CDR3: TGTGCCAGCAGTCACAGGGGGCGCGGGACTGAAGCTTTCTTT. Protein sequence: CASSHRGRGTEAFF.

There are a few counts of this clone. CDR3 nucleotide sequence: TGCGCCAGCAGCTTCACGGCGGGAGGGGATGAAGAGACCCAGTACTTC. Its translation is CASSFTAGGDEETQYF. V is TRBV5-1 and J is TRBJ2-5; 9 bases agree with TRBD2. The junction had 8 bases not matched to a gene; V was cut back by 2 bases and J by 3 bases. The CDR3 totals 16 residues. Germline values: CDR1 SGHRS, CDR2 YFSETQ.

In its sample, this clone was seen a few times. J is TRBJ2-7 and V is TRBV5-8, with 8 positions matching TRBD1. The J segment lost 2 bases and the V segment lost 4 bases, leaving 5 bases of the junction unmatched. The CDR3 runs 14 residues. Germline V lookup: CDR1 SGHTS, CDR2 YDEGEE. The CDR3 DNA is TGTGCCAGCAGCCCGGACAGGGACCCCTACGAGCAGTACTTC. Its protein product is CASSPDRDPYEQYF.

The chain is built from TRBV5-1 and TRBJ1-1, with TRBD1 matching 8 bases. This CDR3 spans 15 amino acids. Germline V gene lookup returns CDR1 SGHRS and CDR2 YFSETQ. The junction had 8 bases not matched to a gene; V was cut back by 4 bases and J by 3 bases. Written as DNA, the CDR3 is TGCGCCAGCAGCCCCTACAGGGGGATCGACACTGAAGCTTTCTTT. Encoded protein: CASSPYRGIDTEAFF. The entire variable domain, with the rest obtained from reference TRBV5-1 and TRBJ1-1, is as follows: KAGVTQTPRYLIKTRGQQVTLSCSPISGHRSVSWYQQTPGQGLQFLFEYFSETQRNKGNFPGRFSGRQFSNSRSEMNVSTLELGDSALYLCASSPYRGIDTEAFFGQGTRLTVV.

This clone was counted between two and nine times. The rearrangement joins TRBV4-1 to TRBJ2-1, with a weak D call TRBD2 (5 bases). This CDR3 spans 16 amino acids. Trimming took off 0 bases at V and 4 bases at J, with 13 bases between the two ends. From germline, CDR1 is MGHRA and CDR2 YSYEKL. CDR3 nucleotide sequence: TGCGCCAGCAGCCAAGATCCCAGCGGCGTATACAATGAGCAGTTCTTC. It translates to CASSQDPSGVYNEQFF.

This chain connects TRBV28 to TRBJ1-1, with 7 bases matching TRBD1. Germline V gives CDR1 MDHEN, CDR2 SYDVKM. Germline trimming cut 6 bases from V and 1 base from J; bases unmatched to any gene: 2. The CDR3 sequence is 13 residues long. CDR3 region: CASRGQTNTEAFF. The CDR3 DNA sequence: TGTGCCAGCAGGGGACAGACGAACACTGAAGCTTTCTTT.

This clone was observed once. The V call is TRBV6-5, the J call TRBJ2-3; 10 bases map to TRBD2. Germline values: CDR1 MNHEY, CDR2 SVGAGI. The CDR3 covers 14 residues. V gave up 6 bases and J gave up 3 bases; unmatched junction bases: 3. The CDR3 loop is CASRTSGRTDTQYF. CDR3 coding DNA: TGTGCCAGCAGGACTAGCGGGCGGACAGATACGCAGTATTTT.

This chain connects TRBV10-3 to TRBJ2-3, with TRBD2 as a possible D gene (6 bases). The germline V gene has CDR1 ENHRY and CDR2 SYGVKD. The ends were cut back, 2 bases at V and 5 bases at J, with 14 bases in the middle. This CDR3 comprises 15 residues. The CDR3 DNA reads as TGTGCCATCAGTGAGGCGGCGCGGGAAGAAGATACGCAGTATTTT. Amino acid sequence: CAISEAAREEDTQYF.

This chain links TRBV4-2 with TRBJ1-2, with 7 bases aligning to TRBD1. Trimming at V came to 6 bases and at J to 1 base, leaving 8 bases not matched to a gene. Germline-derived CDR1 and CDR2 are LGHNA and YNFKEQ. The CDR3 loop spans 15 amino acids. The DNA of the CDR3 is TGTGCCAGCAGTCCTAGACAGGGACTTAACTATGGCTACACCTTC. As protein: CASSPRQGLNYGYTF.

This chain joins TRBV28 and TRBJ2-7, with 7 nucleotides matching TRBD2. V trimming: 6 bases; J trimming: 0 bases; junction bases outside the gene matches: 8. Germline V gene lookup returns CDR1 MDHEN and CDR2 SYDVKM. CDR3 length: 15 amino acids. CDR3 sequence: CASSPGEGSSYEQYF. DNA for the CDR3: TGTGCCAGCAGCCCGGGGGAGGGATCCTCCTACGAGCAGTACTTC.

In its sample, this clone was seen once. The chain is built from TRBV19 and TRBJ2-7, with 7 bases identical to TRBD1. Per germline, CDR1 LNHDA and CDR2 SQIVND (reference sequence). V was clipped by 5 bases and J by 3 bases; unmatched bases: 4. This CDR3 is built from 13 residues. The CDR3 here is CASSPDRSYEQYF. DNA of the CDR3: TGTGCCAGTAGTCCGGACAGGAGCTACGAGCAGTACTTC.

This clone was seen a handful of times. The CDR3 is CASSVDWDRINYGYTF. CDR3 coding DNA: TGTGCCAGCAGCGTAGATTGGGACAGGATTAACTATGGCTACACCTTC. J is TRBJ1-2 and V is TRBV9; 8 positions match TRBD1. CDR1 and CDR2 from the germline V gene are SGDLS and YYNGEE. The CDR3 spans 16 residues. The trim removed 0 bases at V and 1 base at J, leaving 5 bases unmatched.

The chain joins TRBV9 to TRBJ2-2; TRBD1 agrees at 8 bases. This CDR3 is 16 amino acids long. Trimming removed 4 bases from V and 4 bases from J; junction bases left unmatched: 9. Per the germline V gene, CDR1 is SGDLS and CDR2 is YYNGEE. CDR3 in amino acids: CASSPRAGGFTGELFF. The CDR3 DNA reads as TGTGCCAGCAGCCCCCGGGCAGGGGGCTTCACCGGGGAGCTGTTTTTT.

The chain links TRBV6-1 to TRBJ2-2, with D perhaps TRBD1 (6 bases). This CDR3 spans 15 amino acids. Germline V gene data show CDR1 as MNHNS and CDR2 as SASEGT. Trimming pared 7 bases from V and 5 bases from J, leaving 17 bases between. This CDR3 is CASNPTGVGTGELFF. CDR3 sequence (DNA): TGTGCCAGCAACCCGACAGGAGTGGGAACCGGGGAGCTGTTTTTT.

The chain is built from TRBV9 and TRBJ1-4; D might be TRBD1 (6 bases). Per germline, CDR1 SGDLS and CDR2 YYNGEE. The CDR3 runs 13 residues. Deletions cut 0 bases from V and 8 bases from J, with 8 bases between. The CDR3 coding sequence is TGTGCCAGCAGCGTAGCTACAGGGGAAAAACTGTTTTTT. Its protein is CASSVATGEKLFF. Full variable domain (outside the CDR3, taken from reference TRBV9 and TRBJ1-4): DSGVTQTPKHLITATGQRVTLRCSPRSGDLSVYWYQQSLDQGLQFLIQYYNGEERAKGNILERFSAQQFPDLHSELNLSSLELGDSALYFCASSVATGEKLFFGSGTQLSVL.

This clone was recorded a few times. This chain joins TRBV27 and TRBJ1-4; 7 bases fit TRBD1. Germline-derived CDR1 and CDR2 are MNHEY and SMNVEV (reference sequence). This CDR3 comprises 16 residues. With V trimmed by 6 bases and J by 11 bases, 18 bases remained unmatched. The DNA of the CDR3 is TGTGCCAGCAGGAATCCCTATCGACAGGGTTTAGAGAAACTGTTTTTT. This gives the protein CASRNPYRQGLEKLFF.